This T cell receptor beta chain was obtained from a study of T cells in localized non-small cell lung cancer (dated by TCRdb to about 2020). At the level of the whole study: The study examined T cell repertoires in a few hundred patients with early-stage NSCLC and compared tumors with uninvolved tumor-adjacent lungs. The cohort comprised 200 to 300 treatment-naïve NSCLC patients with resected, localized lung tumors. Of the NSCLC patients, 129 were male and about 97 were female, and the mean age was approximately 64 years.

At diagnosis, tumor, uninvolved tumor-adjacent lung and peripheral blood were collected and then preserved as a mix of FFPE and fresh-frozen material. For TCR repertoire profiling, blood samples were analyzed as peripheral blood mononuclear cells. Study-level results and caveats: Because the study design was exploratory, TCR variables were selected using unadjusted p-values without false-discovery rate correction. Because multi-region tumor sequencing was not done, intratumor heterogeneity could not be ruled out. A median of around 50 of the top 100 tumor clones were detected in paired uninvolved adjacent lung, and around 27 of these tumor clones were also found among the top 100 clones of the paired uninvolved adjacent lung. Uninvolved tumor-adjacent lung showed the highest T cell clonality, higher than tumor, which suggests more focused antigenic responses in the adjacent lung. Longer overall survival was associated with higher blood T cell density, whereas shorter survival was associated with higher adjacent-lung clonality.

A remark on this clone: Its recognized antigen is unknown. Base qualities were left out, and no much larger clone turns up one base away.

Inclusive of the bounding cysteine and phenylalanine, the CDR3 is 14 residues long. The only DNA kept is the CDR3, 42 bases in frame from the first base. Trimming costs V 2 bases and J 1 base, and their ends lie 8 bases apart. From the germline V gene, CDR1 is SGHTA and CDR2 is FQGNSA. TCR beta CDR3 regions were sequenced from DNA using the immunoSEQ Assay. On the authors' methods: To compute T cell density, TCR beta template counts were normalized to usable DNA, which was estimated by amplifying housekeeping genes. Richness was estimated with the preseqR package, extrapolating to 400,000 templates for PBMC samples and 120,000 templates for tissue samples. Clonality was calculated as one minus Pielou's evenness. To identify tissue-enriched TCRs, differential abundance testing was run on productive amino-acid clonotypes with a minimum total count of 5 and an alpha of 0.1. The Jaccard Index and the Morisita Overlap Index were used to measure how much the repertoires overlapped between compartments. GLIPH grouped TCR beta CDR3s together with public tetramer-defined viral CDR3s, and a viral motif had to include at least three viral sequences and show V-gene enrichment. This is the immuneACCESS table as TCRdb keeps it, with only in-frame sequences that have V and J called. A part of the clones is gone; compared with another copy, unresolved V genes explain less than half, and the rest is unexplained. V, J and clone size are those of that table, while D and trimming were read from the DNA. The sample records 35,000 to 45,000 clones, 70% to 80% of which are singletons. The biggest ten clones account for approximately 35% of the sample.

Sequencing used PBMCs, obtained before any cancer treatment. The chain is assembled from TRBV7-2 and TRBJ1-1; the D segment could be TRBD1, given 6 matching bases. The clonotype originates from a woman aged 40 to 75 with stage II squamous cell lung carcinoma. The CDR3 loop reads CASSLTGKNTEAFF. In nucleotide form, the sequence is TGTGCCAGCAGCTTAACAGGGAAGAACACTGAAGCTTTCTTT.